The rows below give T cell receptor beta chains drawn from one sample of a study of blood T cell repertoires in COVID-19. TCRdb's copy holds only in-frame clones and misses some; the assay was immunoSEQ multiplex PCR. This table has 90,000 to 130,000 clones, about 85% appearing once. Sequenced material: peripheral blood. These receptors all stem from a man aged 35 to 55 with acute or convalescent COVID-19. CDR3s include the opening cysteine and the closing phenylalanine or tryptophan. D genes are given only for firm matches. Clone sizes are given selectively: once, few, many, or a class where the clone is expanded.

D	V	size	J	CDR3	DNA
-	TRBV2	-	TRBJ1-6	CASSLLSSSPLHF	TGTGCCAGCAGTCTTCTGTCCTCTTCACCCCTCCACTTT
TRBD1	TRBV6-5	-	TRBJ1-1	CASRVTGRNTEAFF	TGTGCCAGCAGGGTGACAGGGCGGAACACTGAAGCTTTCTTT
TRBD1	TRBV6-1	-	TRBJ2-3	CASSSDRGGTDTQYF	TGTGCCAGCAGTTCGGACAGGGGGGGAACAGATACGCAGTATTTT
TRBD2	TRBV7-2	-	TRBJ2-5	CASSPSSGGGETQYF	TGTGCCAGCAGCCCTTCAAGCGGGGGGGGAGAGACCCAGTACTTC
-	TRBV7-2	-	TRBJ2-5	CASSLRVEETQYF	TGTGCCAGCAGCTTGAGGGTTGAGGAGACCCAGTACTTC
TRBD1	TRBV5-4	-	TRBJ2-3	CASSLRGRGNTDTQYF	TGTGCCAGCAGCTTGAGGGGCAGGGGGAACACAGATACGCAGTATTTT
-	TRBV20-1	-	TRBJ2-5	CSARGGETQYF	TGCAGTGCCAGGGGCGGAGAGACCCAGTACTTC
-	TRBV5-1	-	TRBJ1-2	CASSLNREGGYTF	TGCGCCAGCAGCTTGAACAGGGAGGGCGGCTACACCTTC
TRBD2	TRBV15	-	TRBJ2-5	CATSPGSSGIRETQYF	TGTGCCACCAGCCCAGGTAGTAGCGGGATTCGAGAGACCCAGTACTTC
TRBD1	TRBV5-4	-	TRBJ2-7	CASSPGTASYEQYF	TGTGCCAGCAGCCCCGGGACAGCGTCCTACGAGCAGTACTTC
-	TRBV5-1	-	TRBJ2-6	CASSLDRPPGANVLTF	TGCGCCAGCAGCTTGGACAGGCCTCCTGGGGCCAACGTCCTGACTTTC
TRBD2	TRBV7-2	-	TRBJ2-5	CASSFGGGQETQYF	TGTGCCAGCAGCTTCGGCGGGGGACAAGAGACCCAGTACTTC
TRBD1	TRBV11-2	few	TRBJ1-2	CASSRDRGRGYTF	TGTGCCAGCAGCCGCGACAGGGGGCGAGGCTACACCTTC
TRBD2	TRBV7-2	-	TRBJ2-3	CASSVAIRTSGGGTDTQYF	TGTGCCAGCAGCGTGGCCATCCGGACTAGCGGAGGGGGCACAGATACGCAGTATTTT
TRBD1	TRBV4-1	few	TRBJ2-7	CASSPRRGQGAKEQYF	TGCGCCAGCAGCCCGCGCAGGGGACAGGGGGCTAAAGAGCAGTACTTC
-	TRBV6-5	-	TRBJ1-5	CASSLQGSQPQHF	TGTGCCAGCAGCCTTCAGGGGAGTCAGCCCCAGCATTTT
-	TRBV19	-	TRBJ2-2	CASSIGSNTGELFF	TGTGCCAGTAGTATCGGGTCGAACACCGGGGAGCTGTTTTTT
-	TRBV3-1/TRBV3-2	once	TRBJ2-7	CASSQHGEQYF	TGTGCCAGCAGCCAACACGGCGAGCAGTACTTC
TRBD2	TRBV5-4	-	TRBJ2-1	CASSLQGLAGDEQFF	TGTGCCAGCAGCTTACAGGGACTAGCGGGAGACGAGCAGTTCTTC
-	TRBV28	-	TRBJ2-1	CASTAGTNEQFF	TGTGCCAGCACCGCGGGCACGAATGAGCAGTTCTTC
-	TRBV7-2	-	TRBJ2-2	CASSPPGVGELFF	TGTGCCAGCAGCCCTCCGGGGGTCGGGGAGCTGTTTTTT
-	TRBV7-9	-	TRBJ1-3	CASSLGNNYRAGNTIYF	TGTGCCAGCAGCTTAGGAAACAACTACAGGGCTGGAAACACCATATATTTT
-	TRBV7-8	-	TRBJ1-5	CASSLGGQPQHF	TGTGCCAGCAGCTTAGGAGGTCAGCCCCAGCATTTT
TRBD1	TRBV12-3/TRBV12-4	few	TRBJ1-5	CASSLLGGQPQHF	TGTGCCAGCAGTTTATTAGGGGGCCAGCCCCAGCATTTT
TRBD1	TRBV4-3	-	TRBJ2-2	CASSQMTGSDTGELFF	TGCGCCAGCAGCCAAATGACAGGGTCCGACACCGGGGAGCTGTTTTTT
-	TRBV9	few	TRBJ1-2	CASSGGYGYGYTF	TGTGCCAGCAGCGGAGGGTATGGATACGGCTACACCTTC
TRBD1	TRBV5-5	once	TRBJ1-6	CASSHRDRVNSPLHF	TGTGCCAGCAGCCACCGGGACAGGGTTAATTCACCCCTCCACTTT
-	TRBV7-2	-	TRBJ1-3	CASSLQISGNTIYF	TGTGCCAGCAGCTTACAGATCTCTGGAAACACCATATATTTT
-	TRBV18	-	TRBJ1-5	CASSSGAGNQPQHF	TGTGCCAGCTCTAGCGGGGCTGGGAATCAGCCCCAGCATTTT
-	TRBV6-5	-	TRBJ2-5	CASLRQTSFQETQYF	TGTGCCAGCTTGAGACAGACAAGTTTCCAAGAGACCCAGTACTTC
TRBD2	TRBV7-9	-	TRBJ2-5	CASSQSGAETQYF	TGTGCCAGCAGTCAAAGCGGGGCGGAGACCCAGTACTTC
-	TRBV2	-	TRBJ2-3	CASSVGARNTQYF	TGTGCCAGCAGTGTGGGGGCGCGGAATACGCAGTATTTT
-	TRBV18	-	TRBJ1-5	CASSPPPGGQPQHF	TGTGCCAGCTCACCACCTCCCGGGGGACAGCCCCAGCATTTT
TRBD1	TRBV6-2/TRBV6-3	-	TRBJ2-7	CASRYGTGRGYEQYF	TGTGCCAGCAGGTACGGGACAGGGCGAGGTTACGAGCAGTACTTC
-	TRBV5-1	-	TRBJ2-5	CASSPRGNLQETQYF	TGCGCCAGCAGCCCACGCGGGAACCTCCAAGAGACCCAGTACTTC